These T cell receptor beta chains were read from a single sample in a study of T-cell memory formation after mild COVID-19. TCRdb recomputed calls from the 5' RACE reads with MiXCR, one row per CDR3 protein. The table shows 280,000 or so distinct CDR3 sequences, with more than 15% occurring only once. The material sequenced was PBMCs or a T cell subset sorted from them (not recorded which). The receptors come from a man younger than 35 who had mild COVID-19 (a few samples of this study predate the infection). Cell type and time point are not known. Both conserved end residues are trimmed from each CDR3.

cdr3_aa,v_call,j_call
ASSQVVDTEAF,TRBV4-3,TRBJ1-1
ASSPGTQNGGWSPLH,TRBV12-3/TRBV12-4,TRBJ1-6
ASSQQQGAGETQY,TRBV3-1,TRBJ2-5
ASGIDRGQHEQY,TRBV5-6,TRBJ2-7
ASSSSGQGRDEQF,TRBV5-1,TRBJ2-1
ASSDAGGPDTQY,TRBV4-1,TRBJ2-3
ASSLLVGEVAEQY,TRBV7-8,TRBJ2-7
ASSSPGGNYGYT,TRBV7-2,TRBJ1-2
ASSQDFALQGDEKLF,TRBV4-1,TRBJ1-4
SGLMGVGTGELF,TRBV29-1,TRBJ2-2
ASSYSVGGRRNEQF,TRBV6-5,TRBJ2-1
ASSHRGPNYEQY,TRBV3-1,TRBJ2-7
ASSSYSQETQY,TRBV7-2,TRBJ2-5
AISESPTSADTQY,TRBV10-3,TRBJ2-3
ASNRGPSYNEQF,TRBV12-3/TRBV12-4,TRBJ2-1
ASSPTNPGGGGAQY,TRBV7-2,TRBJ2-5
ASSLRDRGRSQF,TRBV5-1,TRBJ2-1
ASSLGSTGIDGYT,TRBV5-5,TRBJ1-2
ANSRGARETQY,TRBV6-2/TRBV6-3,TRBJ2-5
ASSLGVQAWETQY,TRBV11-2,TRBJ2-5